Listed below are T cell receptor beta chains from one sample, sequenced in a study of technical replicates of blood from a few donors. Clones were sequenced by immunoSEQ multiplex PCR, and TCRdb holds only the in-frame ones, with some missing. The sample lists around 98,000 clones; 90% to 96% were seen once. The sequenced material came from T cells isolated from PBMCs. These receptor sequences come from a human donor in good health. Each CDR3 is given with its conserved first and last residue. The order of the fields is clone size, V gene, J gene, D gene, CDR3 protein, CDR3 DNA. The D gene is left open where the match is weak. Only part of the rows carry a size: once, few, many, or a class if the clone is expanded.

clone size: -
V gene: TRBV7-8
J gene: TRBJ2-5
D gene: -
CDR3 protein: CASSLFPGGPLETQYF
CDR3 DNA: TGTGCCAGCAGCTTATTTCCAGGGGGGCCCTTGGAGACCCAGTACTTC

clone size: -
V gene: TRBV5-1
J gene: TRBJ2-3
D gene: -
CDR3 protein: CASSLEGSTDTQYF
CDR3 DNA: TGCGCCAGCAGCTTGGAAGGGAGCACGGATACGCAGTATTTT

clone size: once
V gene: TRBV28
J gene: TRBJ2-5
D gene: TRBD2
CDR3 protein: CASSLVLAEETQYF
CDR3 DNA: TGTGCCAGCAGTTTGGTCCTAGCGGAAGAGACCCAGTACTTC

clone size: -
V gene: TRBV6-1
J gene: TRBJ2-4
D gene: -
CDR3 protein: CASSEQGAKNIQYF
CDR3 DNA: TGTGCCAGCAGTGAGCAGGGTGCCAAAAACATTCAGTACTTC

clone size: -
V gene: TRBV7-3
J gene: TRBJ2-3
D gene: TRBD2
CDR3 protein: CASSPTPSRVGLAGSSTDTQYF
CDR3 DNA: TGTGCCAGCAGCCCGACCCCTTCGCGGGTGGGACTAGCGGGTTCTAGCACAGATACGCAGTATTTT

clone size: -
V gene: TRBV5-4
J gene: TRBJ2-1
D gene: -
CDR3 protein: CASSLDGGSSYNEQFF
CDR3 DNA: TGTGCCAGCAGCTTGGATGGGGGGAGCTCCTACAATGAGCAGTTCTTC

clone size: -
V gene: TRBV10-1
J gene: TRBJ2-3
D gene: TRBD2
CDR3 protein: CASTGGAGTDTQYF
CDR3 DNA: TGCGCCAGCACCGGGGGGGCCGGTACAGATACGCAGTATTTT

clone size: -
V gene: TRBV27
J gene: TRBJ2-1
D gene: TRBD1
CDR3 protein: CASSPLGQGYNEQFF
CDR3 DNA: TGTGCCAGCAGCCCTTTGGGACAGGGGTACAATGAGCAGTTCTTC

clone size: -
V gene: TRBV28
J gene: TRBJ2-3
D gene: TRBD1
CDR3 protein: CASSEQGSTDTQYF
CDR3 DNA: TGTGCCAGCAGTGAACAGGGGAGCACAGATACGCAGTATTTT

clone size: -
V gene: TRBV25-1
J gene: TRBJ2-3
D gene: -
CDR3 protein: CASSGPGVERYF
CDR3 DNA: TGTGCCAGCAGTGGCCCCGGGGTGGAGCGGTATTTT

clone size: -
V gene: TRBV29-1
J gene: TRBJ1-2
D gene: -
CDR3 protein: CSVETPGGFYGYTF
CDR3 DNA: TGCAGCGTTGAGACCCCCGGGGGTTTCTATGGCTACACCTTC

clone size: -
V gene: TRBV7-2
J gene: TRBJ2-3
D gene: TRBD2
CDR3 protein: CASSQGLAGNTDTQYF
CDR3 DNA: TGTGCCAGCAGCCAGGGACTAGCGGGGAACACAGATACGCAGTATTTT

clone size: once
V gene: TRBV6-5
J gene: TRBJ1-2
D gene: -
CDR3 protein: CASSYRGYGYTF
CDR3 DNA: TGTGCCAGCAGTTACAGGGGCTATGGCTACACCTTC

clone size: once
V gene: TRBV5-1
J gene: TRBJ2-7
D gene: -
CDR3 protein: CASSRLGDEQYF
CDR3 DNA: TGCGCCAGCAGCCGGTTGGGCGACGAGCAGTACTTC

clone size: -
V gene: TRBV28
J gene: TRBJ2-7
D gene: TRBD1
CDR3 protein: CASSLPRGQIPYEQYF
CDR3 DNA: TGTGCCAGCAGTTTACCCCGGGGACAGATTCCCTACGAGCAGTACTTC

clone size: -
V gene: TRBV7-9
J gene: TRBJ2-1
D gene: -
CDR3 protein: CASSEDLNYNEQFF
CDR3 DNA: TGTGCCAGCAGCGAGGACTTAAACTACAATGAGCAGTTCTTC